The present T cell receptor beta chain was sequenced within a study of T cell repertoires in aging, cancer and after chemotherapy. Points from the study as a whole: Untreated cancer patients had significantly lower blood TCR diversity than age-matched healthy donors. In cancer patients, declining TCR diversity with age involved lost richness and lost evenness.

This clonotype is termed medium-sized (0.01 to 0.1%). What it binds is unknown. TCR beta rearrangements were amplified from peripheral blood genomic DNA. The germline gives CDR1 MNHEY, CDR2 SVGAGI. The CDR3 is 16 amino acids. The V end lost 5 bases, the J end lost 6 bases, and 17 bases lay between the germline ends. Rearranged V-D-J TRB sequences were amplified with a mixed TRB-A/B primer pool. TCRdb re-derived calls from the multiplex PCR reads in MiXCR, one entry per CDR3 protein. The data show under 15,000 distinct CDR3 sequences, about 25% seen once. The origin of this receptor is a human donor in good health. The sequenced sample was blood. This chain joins TRBV6-5 and TRBJ1-6; a weak D match, TRBD1 (6 bases). The CDR3 region is CASSEAYGRGNSPLHF. The CDR3 DNA reads as TGTGCCAGCAGTGAAGCGTACGGCAGGGGTAATTCACCCCTCCACTTT.